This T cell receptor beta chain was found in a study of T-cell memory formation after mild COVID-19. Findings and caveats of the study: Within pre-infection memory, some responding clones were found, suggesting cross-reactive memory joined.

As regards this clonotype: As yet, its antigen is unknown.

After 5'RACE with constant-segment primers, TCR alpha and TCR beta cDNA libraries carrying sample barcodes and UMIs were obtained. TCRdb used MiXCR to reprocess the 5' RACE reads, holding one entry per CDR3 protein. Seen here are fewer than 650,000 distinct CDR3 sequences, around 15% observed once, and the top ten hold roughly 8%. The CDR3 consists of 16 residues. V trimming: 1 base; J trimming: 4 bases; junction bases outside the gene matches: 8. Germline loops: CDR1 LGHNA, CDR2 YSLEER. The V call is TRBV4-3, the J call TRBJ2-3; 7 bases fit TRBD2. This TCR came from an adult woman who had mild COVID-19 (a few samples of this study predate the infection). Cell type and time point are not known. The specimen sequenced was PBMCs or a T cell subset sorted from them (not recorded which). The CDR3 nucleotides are TGCGCCAGCAGCCAAGTTGCAGGGACTAACGCAGATACGCAGTATTTT. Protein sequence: CASSQVAGTNADTQYF.